The 23 T cell receptor beta chains listed next were all sequenced from one sample in a study of control samples from healthy donors and cancer patients. The method was immunoSEQ multiplex PCR; TCRdb's version includes in-frame clones alone and lacks a portion of them. The sample lists some 100,000 clones; roughly 86% were seen once. The sample was blood. These receptors were collected from a woman between 50 and 59 years old in good health.

DNA of the CDR3: TGTGCCAGCTCACCCCGACGGTCCAACTCCTACGAGCAGTACTTC. This codes for CASSPRRSNSYEQYF. The chain couples TRBV18 to TRBJ2-7; no clear D. This CDR3 is built from 15 residues. Trimming took 3 bases from V and 0 from J, leaving 12 bases between them. The germline gives CDR1 KGHSH, CDR2 LQKENI.

In DNA form, the CDR3 reads TGTGCCAGCAGCCAACCCGGGACAGGGGGCAACATGAACACTGAAGCTTTCTTT. Protein product: CASSQPGTGGNMNTEAFF. This chain uses TRBV14 with TRBJ1-1; 12 positions match TRBD1. Germline CDR1 and CDR2: SGHDN and FVKESK. The V segment lost 2 bases and the J segment 0 bases; nucleotides outside the gene matches: 7. This CDR3 comprises 18 residues.

In DNA form, the CDR3 reads TGCAGTGCTAGTCAGGGTGTGAGCAATCAGCCCCAGCATTTT. Its protein is CSASQGVSNQPQHF. The J gene is TRBJ1-5, the V gene TRBV20-1, with TRBD1 as a possible D gene (5 bases). This CDR3 comprises 14 residues. Between the trimmed V and J ends, which lost 3 bases and 1 base, there was a span of 10 bases. Germline CDR1 and CDR2: DFQATT and SNEGSKA (reference sequence).

The chain links TRBV29-1 to TRBJ2-5; 7 nucleotides align to TRBD2. The CDR3 has 14 residues. Germline CDR1 and CDR2: SQVTM and ANQGSEA. The ends lost 6 bases at V and 2 bases at J; junction bases unmatched: 9. CDR3: CSVALAAAQETQYF. The DNA for the CDR3 is TGCAGCGTGGCGCTAGCGGCAGCACAAGAGACCCAGTACTTC.

The chain links TRBV29-1 to TRBJ2-7; perhaps TRBD2 as D (5 bases). Germline-derived CDR1 and CDR2 are SQVTM and ANQGSEA. Trimming took off 7 bases at V and 6 bases at J, with 19 bases between the two ends. This CDR3 has 13 residues. The CDR3 here is CSGVVSGGGEQYF. In DNA, the CDR3 is TGCAGCGGGGTCGTTTCGGGTGGAGGCGAGCAGTACTTC.

The V call is TRBV4-3, the J call TRBJ1-1; 7 bases align to TRBD1. Germline-derived CDR1 and CDR2 are LGHNA and YSLEER. V lost 1 base and J lost 11; bases outside the gene matches: 7. This CDR3 comprises 13 residues. DNA for the CDR3: TGCGCCAGCAGCCAAGGATTAACAGGGGTCGCTTTCTTT. Translation: CASSQGLTGVAFF.

The chain joins TRBV28 to TRBJ2-7; D possibly corresponds to TRBD1 (5 bases). Per germline, CDR1 MDHEN and CDR2 SYDVKM. The V gene lost 5 bases and the J gene lost 0 bases, with 17 bases spanning the gap. The CDR3 has 16 amino acids. The CDR3, as DNA: TGTGCCAGCAGTCCCCACCGACAGAGGATCTCCTACGAGCAGTACTTC. Its protein product is CASSPHRQRISYEQYF. The variable domain in full, completed from reference TRBV28 and TRBJ2-7, reads DVKVTQSSRYLVKRTGEKVFLECVQDMDHENMFWYRQDPGLGLRLIYFSYDVKMKEKGDIPEGYSVSREKKERFSLILESASTNQTSMYLCASSPHRQRISYEQYFGPGTRLTVT.

Here the CDR3 reads CASSQRPTNYEQYF. CDR3 bases: TGTGCCAGCAGCCAACGCCCTACCAACTACGAGCAGTACTTC. The chain couples TRBV14 to TRBJ2-7; D gene ambiguous. CDR1 and CDR2 from the germline V gene are SGHDN and FVKESK. V lost 2 bases, J lost 3 bases, and 11 bases lay in between. The CDR3 is made up of 14 amino acids.

This clone was observed a single time. The chain couples TRBV19 to TRBJ1-1, with unresolved D. There are 12 residues in the CDR3. V gave up 7 bases and J gave up 2 bases, with 8 bases separating them. Germline loops: CDR1 LNHDA, CDR2 SQIVND (reference sequence). CDR3 nucleotide sequence: TGTGCCAGTAATCAGAGAAACACTGAAGCTTTCTTT. Protein product: CASNQRNTEAFF.

A single count supports this clone. The CDR3, as DNA: TGTGCCAGCAGCTTAGTGGACCACCCGGGCTTACTAGCCAAAAACATTCAGTACTTC. This translates into CASSLVDHPGLLAKNIQYF. The rearrangement uses TRBV7-8 and TRBJ2-4; D uncertain. Germline CDR1 is SGHVS and CDR2 is FQNEAQ. Trimming removed 1 base at V and 0 bases at J, with 19 bases between. The CDR3 length is 19 residues.

This chain links TRBV6-5 with TRBJ1-6; D is unresolved. The V end was cut by 0 bases, the J end by 4 bases, with 7 bases between. The CDR3 is 15 amino acids. The V gene's germline CDR1 is MNHEY and CDR2 SVGAGI. The CDR3 sequence is CASSYSSDYNSPLHF. CDR3 DNA: TGTGCCAGCAGTTACTCCTCCGATTATAATTCACCCCTCCACTTT.

The J gene is TRBJ2-1, the V gene TRBV7-8, with D perhaps given as TRBD1 or TRBD2 (6 bases each). Germline V gives CDR1 SGHVS, CDR2 FQNEAQ. This CDR3 spans 16 amino acids. The V end lost 5 bases, the J end lost 1 base, and 15 bases lay between the germline ends. In DNA, the CDR3 is TGTGCCAGCAGCCCGAGGGCGGGGACATCCTACAATGAGCAGTTCTTC. It is translated as CASSPRAGTSYNEQFF.

This chain uses TRBV7-9 with TRBJ2-1; D not certain. CDR1 is SEHNR, CDR2 FQNEAQ, per germline (reference sequence). Trimming pared 1 base from V and 12 bases from J, leaving 10 bases between. The CDR3 sequence is 12 residues long. The CDR3 region is CASSLESSVQFF. CDR3 in DNA: TGTGCCAGCAGCTTAGAATCCTCTGTGCAGTTCTTC.

This sequence joins TRBV7-9 and TRBJ1-2, with D unclear. Germline CDR1 SEHNR, CDR2 FQNEAQ (reference sequence). V dropped 8 bases and J dropped 4 bases, with 5 bases sitting between them. The CDR3 contains 10 residues. The CDR3 sequence: CASGPYGYTF. The CDR3 nucleotides read TGTGCCAGCGGCCCCTATGGCTACACCTTC.

The J gene is TRBJ2-3, the V gene TRBV5-1; no clear D gene. Germline loops: CDR1 SGHRS, CDR2 YFSETQ. The CDR3 has 14 amino acids. V was clipped by 0 bases and J by 2 bases, with 7 bases between them. In DNA form, the CDR3 reads TGCGCCAGCAGCTTGGAGCCACTCACAGATACGCAGTATTTT. It is translated as CASSLEPLTDTQYF.

The CDR3 DNA reads as TGTGCCAGCAGCTTAGAGCGGGACTCCTACGAGCAGTACTTC. Its translation is CASSLERDSYEQYF. This chain connects TRBV11-3 to TRBJ2-7; D may be TRBD2 (6 bases). Trimming pared 0 bases from V and 0 bases from J, leaving 6 bases between. CDR1 is SGHNT, CDR2 YENEEA, per germline. There are 14 residues in the CDR3. Full variable domain (outside the CDR3, taken from reference TRBV11-3 and TRBJ2-7): EAGVVQSPRYKIIEKKQPVAFWCNPISGHNTLYWYLQNLGQGPELLIRYENEEAVDDSQLPKDRFSAERLKGVDSTLKIQPAELGDSAVYLCASSLERDSYEQYFGPGTRLTVT.

The J gene is TRBJ2-6, the V gene TRBV7-3; D not resolved. Trimming stripped 4 bases from V and 0 bases from J, with 7 bases between. This CDR3 comprises 15 residues. In germline, CDR1 is SGHTA, CDR2 FQGTGA. CDR3 sequence: CASSSRSSGANVLTF. In DNA form, the CDR3 reads TGTGCCAGCAGCTCCCGAAGCTCTGGGGCCAACGTCCTGACTTTC.

This chain links TRBV7-2 with TRBJ1-3; the D gene is possibly TRBD1 (5 bases). The germline V gene has CDR1 SGHTA and CDR2 FQGNSA. Trimming cost V 6 bases and J 4 bases, with 13 bases left between them. This CDR3 region has 14 residues. CDR3 sequence (DNA): TGTGCCAGCAGTCCCGGGACTCACGGAAACACCATATATTTT. As protein: CASSPGTHGNTIYF.

This clone was seen only once. As DNA, the CDR3 is TGTGCCAGTAGTATTTTGGCTGCCTCTGAAGCTTTCTTT. It is translated as CASSILAASEAFF. V gene TRBV19 combines with J gene TRBJ1-1; D is unresolved. CDR1 is LNHDA, CDR2 SQIVND, per germline (reference sequence). The CDR3 loop spans 13 amino acids. V gave up 3 bases and J gave up 6 bases, with 11 bases separating them.

The genes are TRBV7-2 and TRBJ2-2, with D perhaps being TRBD1 or TRBD2 (5 bases each). Germline V gene lookup returns CDR1 SGHTA and CDR2 FQGNSA. The CDR3 contains 14 residues. Between the trimmed V and J ends, which lost 8 bases and 0 bases, there was a span of 10 bases. CDR3 loop: CASWDGANTGELFF. Written as DNA, the CDR3 is TGTGCCAGCTGGGACGGCGCGAACACCGGGGAGCTGTTTTTT.

The CDR3 nucleotides are TGTGCCAGCAGTCCGTTATACGCCCCCACAGGGGGCAGGGGGGATACGCAGTATTTT. It translates to CASSPLYAPTGGRGDTQYF. The V call is TRBV27, the J call TRBJ2-3; 9 bases are a match to TRBD1. The germline gives CDR1 MNHEY, CDR2 SMNVEV (reference sequence). This CDR3 is 19 amino acids long. V shed 5 bases and J 6 bases; nucleotides not matched to a gene: 21.

This clone was recorded a few times. The chain uses TRBV5-8 and TRBJ1-6; no reliable D call. V lost 4 bases and J 0 bases, leaving 11 bases between the germline ends. Germline-derived CDR1 and CDR2 are SGHTS and YDEGEE. The CDR3 totals 16 residues. CDR3 loop: CASSLIQFSYNSPLHF. Written as DNA, the CDR3 is TGTGCCAGCAGCCTGATACAGTTCTCCTATAATTCACCCCTCCACTTT.

The chain is built from TRBV5-1 and TRBJ1-2; possible D gene TRBD1, 6 bases. The CDR3 totals 15 residues. The germline CDR1 and CDR2 sequences are SGHRS and YFSETQ. The ends were cut back, 3 bases at V and 5 bases at J, with 17 bases in the middle. The CDR3 here is CASSSRTGTPYGYTF. The CDR3, as DNA: TGCGCCAGCAGCTCCAGGACCGGGACACCGTATGGCTACACCTTC.